The 11 T cell receptor beta chains below come from one sample, sequenced in a study of T cells in Graves' hyperthyroidism and ophthalmopathy. Amplified TCR beta CDR3 regions derived from RNA transcripts. TCR CDR3 underwent first-round RT-PCR with the HTBI primer set. TCRdb fed the multiplex PCR reads into MiXCR, producing one record per CDR3 protein. The repertoire holds about 570,000 distinct CDR3 sequences, with approximately 15% as singletons. The sequencing input was blood. The receptors here all came from a woman aged 40 to 55 with Graves' hyperthyroidism.

Concerning this clonotype itself: A read error may be the cause here, since a much bigger clone is one base away. This chain links TRBV3-1 with TRBJ2-7; D gene unclear. Trimming cost V 1 base and J 0 bases, with 10 bases left between them. CDR3 size: 15 residues. Germline CDR1 LGHDT, CDR2 YNNKEL (reference sequence). The CDR3 nucleotides read TGTGCCAGCAGCCAAGCCCGGCAGAGCTCCTACGAGCAGTACTTC. It specifies CASSQARQSSYEQYF.

V usage is TRBV4-1 and J usage is TRBJ2-7; 9 nucleotides line up with TRBD2. V lost 0 bases, J lost 3 bases, and 6 bases stayed unmatched. The length of the CDR3 is 16 residues. The germline V gene has CDR1 MGHRA and CDR2 YSYEKL. The CDR3 nucleotides are TGCGCCAGCAGCCAAGATCGAGGTAGCGGGAGCTACGAGCAGTACTTC. Protein: CASSQDRGSGSYEQYF.

This clonotype was seen at least ten times. J is TRBJ1-1 and V is TRBV12-5, with TRBD1 matching over 8 bases. V lost 3 bases, J lost 4 bases, and 7 bases stayed unmatched. Germline values: CDR1 LGHNT, CDR2 FRNRAP. This CDR3 spans 15 amino acids. CDR3 nucleotides: TGTGCTAGTGGTTTTGCCGACAGGGGTGGCACTGAAGCTTTCTTT. Protein product: CASGFADRGGTEAFF.

This clonotype was recorded at least ten times. This rearrangement joins TRBV7-8 to TRBJ2-3, with D maybe TRBD2 (6 bases). The CDR3 runs to 14 residues. V was clipped by 3 bases and J by 2 bases, with 9 bases between them. Germline V gene sequence: CDR1 SGHVS, CDR2 FQNEAQ. The CDR3 DNA reads as TGTGCCAGCAGCTTGGGGACTCTCACAGATACGCAGTATTTT. Amino acid sequence: CASSLGTLTDTQYF.

This clonotype was recorded at least ten times. The chain combines TRBV5-6 with TRBJ1-6, with unresolved D. The ends were cut back, 3 bases at V and 7 bases at J, with 17 bases in the middle. This CDR3 is built from 16 residues. Germline CDR1 is SGHDT and CDR2 is YYEEEE. The CDR3 coding sequence is TGTGCCAGCAGCTGGGGTGGAGGGCTCAAGAATTCACCCCTCCACTTT. Amino acid sequence: CASSWGGGLKNSPLHF.

This clonotype was seen at least ten times. The chain has TRBV20-1 and TRBJ2-1, with 8 nucleotides matching TRBD2. Germline trimming cut 3 bases from V and 1 base from J; bases unmatched to any gene: 5. Germline CDR1 and CDR2: DFQATT and SNEGSKA (reference sequence). The CDR3 runs 15 residues. This CDR3 reads CSARGPSGSYNEQFF. CDR3 coding DNA: TGCAGTGCTAGGGGGCCTAGCGGGTCCTACAATGAGCAGTTCTTC.

Only a few counts were recorded for this clonotype. This chain connects TRBV29-1 to TRBJ2-5, with TRBD1 matching over 7 bases. The trim removed 7 bases at V and 4 bases at J, leaving 6 bases unmatched. Germline assignment: CDR1 SQVTM and CDR2 ANQGSEA. This CDR3 region has 12 residues. CDR3 nucleotides: TGCAGCGGCTATCCAGGGGGAGAGACCCAGTACTTC. This codes for CSGYPGGETQYF. Variable domain in full (rest from reference TRBV29-1 and TRBJ2-5): SAVISQKPSRDICQRGTSLTIQCQVDSQVTMMFWYRQQPGQSLTLIATANQGSEATYESGFVIDKFPISRPNLTFSTLTVSNMSPEDSSIYLCSGYPGGETQYFGPGTRLLVL.

Comment on this clonotype: A much more abundant neighbour one base away suggests this may be a read error. The conserved closing phenylalanine or tryptophan is absent in this CDR3, likely reflecting a read error. V is TRBV28 and J is TRBJ2-7; 10 nucleotides match TRBD2. Germline V lookup: CDR1 MDHEN, CDR2 SYDVKM. Germline trimming cut 6 bases from V and 5 bases from J; bases unmatched to any gene: 4. The CDR3 is made up of 13 amino acids. The CDR3 DNA is TGTGCCAGCAGGGCTAGCGGGAGCCACGAGCAGTACTCC. Translated: CASRASGSHEQYS.

The table lists this clonotype with many counts. The chain carries TRBV5-1 and TRBJ2-1; no clear D. In germline, CDR1 is SGHRS, CDR2 YFSETQ. The CDR3 is 13 amino acids. V lost 4 bases to trimming and J lost 5 bases, with 10 bases between them. In nucleotides, the CDR3 is TGCGCCAGCAGCCAGCCGCAGAACAATGAGCAGTTCTTC. Protein product: CASSQPQNNEQFF.

This clonotype occurred many times. The rearrangement links TRBV18 to TRBJ1-1; unclear D gene. Trimming stripped 2 bases from V and 5 bases from J, with 18 bases between. The CDR3 totals 16 residues. Germline lookup yields CDR1 KGHSH and CDR2 LQKENI. In DNA, the CDR3 is TGTGCCAGCTCACCAAGCCCCTCTATCGGAAGGACTGAAGCTTTCTTT. Translation gives CASSPSPSIGRTEAFF.

This clonotype occurred a few times. One junction end does not reproduce the germline sequence, and a read error may be involved. The chain uses TRBV7-9 and TRBJ1-6; no firm D call. Germline V CDR1 and CDR2: SEHNR, FQNEAQ (reference sequence). The CDR3 has 14 amino acids. The CDR3 loop is CASSIAPENSPLHF. DNA for the CDR3: TGTGCCAGCAGCATAGCCCCTGAAAATTCACCCCTCCACTTT.